The next 17 T cell receptor beta chains were all read from a single sample in a study of ipilimumab plus nivolumab after autologous stem cell transplantation. Sequencing used immunoSEQ multiplex PCR; TCRdb keeps in-frame clones, though not all of them. Here the sample spans just over 40,000 clones, about 91% being singletons. The source material was PBMCs, sampled in a trial of ipilimumab plus nivolumab as post-transplant consolidation. The origin of the receptors is a male donor with multiple myeloma.

This sequence joins TRBV5-4 and TRBJ2-5; 8 bases are a match to TRBD1. V shed 4 bases and J 1 base; nucleotides not matched to a gene: 3. In germline, CDR1 is SGHNT, CDR2 YYREEE (reference sequence). CDR3 size: 14 residues. The CDR3: CASSTGQGQETQYF. The CDR3 nucleotides are TGTGCCAGCAGCACAGGACAGGGCCAAGAGACCCAGTACTTC.

The gene calls are TRBV28 and TRBJ1-5; 10 bases line up with TRBD1. Germline CDR1 is MDHEN and CDR2 is SYDVKM. CDR3 length: 15 amino acids. The ends lost 6 bases at V and 6 bases at J; junction bases unmatched: 8. The CDR3 loop is CASSRSGTGVQPQHF. CDR3 nucleotide sequence: TGTGCCAGCAGCAGATCCGGGACAGGGGTTCAGCCCCAGCATTTT.

The chain carries TRBV4-3 and TRBJ2-1; D gene unclear. In germline, CDR1 is LGHNA, CDR2 YSLEER. The ends were cut back, 3 bases at V and 6 bases at J, with 6 bases in the middle. The CDR3 is 12 residues long. The CDR3 DNA follows: TGCGCCAGCAGCCACCCCCCCAATGAGCAGTTCTTC. Encoded protein: CASSHPPNEQFF.

This clone was seen a single time. The gene calls are TRBV5-4 and TRBJ2-6; unclear D gene. The ends were cut back, 3 bases at V and 0 bases at J, with 4 bases in the middle. This CDR3 region has 14 residues. Germline CDR1 and CDR2: SGHNT and YYREEE (reference sequence). The CDR3: CASSWFSGANVLTF. In DNA form, the CDR3 reads TGTGCCAGCAGCTGGTTCTCTGGGGCCAACGTCCTGACTTTC.

The chain combines TRBV27 with TRBJ2-2; D assignment may be TRBD1 or TRBD2 (6 bases each). The CDR3 contains 15 residues. Trimming shortened V by 2 bases and J by 4 bases, and 11 bases separated the two germline ends. From germline, CDR1 is MNHEY and CDR2 SMNVEV (reference sequence). Here the CDR3 DNA reads TGTGCCAGCAGTTTAGGGGGGCGGGGCACCGGGGAGCTGTTTTTT. As protein: CASSLGGRGTGELFF.

The chain is built from TRBV6-1 and TRBJ2-7; perhaps TRBD1 as D (6 bases). Germline-derived CDR1 and CDR2 are MNHNS and SASEGT. The V end lost 7 bases, the J end lost 4 bases, and 17 bases lay between the germline ends. The CDR3 extends over 14 amino acids. CDR3 amino acids: CASMNIAGAYEQYF. The CDR3, as DNA: TGTGCCAGCATGAACATCGCAGGGGCATACGAGCAGTACTTC.

The CDR3 region is CASSDKMEQGRQYF. The CDR3 DNA sequence: TGTGCCAGCAGTGATAAGATGGAACAGGGCCGGCAGTACTTC. This chain joins TRBV6-1 and TRBJ2-7; a weak D match, TRBD1 (6 bases). Per the germline V gene, CDR1 is MNHNS and CDR2 is SASEGT. V lost 3 bases and J lost 9, with 18 bases in between. The CDR3 sequence is 14 residues long.

CDR3 sequence reads: CATSRVAQGGFYNEQFF. CDR3 nucleotide sequence: TGTGCCACCAGCAGAGTCGCTCAGGGGGGCTTCTACAATGAGCAGTTCTTC. This chain connects TRBV15 to TRBJ2-1; tentative D call: TRBD1 (7 bases). The V end was cut by 1 base, the J end by 3 bases, with 16 bases between. Germline lookup yields CDR1 LNHNV and CDR2 YYDKDF (reference sequence). The CDR3 is made up of 17 amino acids.

The chain uses TRBV15 and TRBJ2-1, with 9 bases identical to TRBD2. This CDR3 region has 17 residues. The V segment lost 3 bases and the J segment 4 bases; nucleotides outside the gene matches: 10. In germline, CDR1 is LNHNV, CDR2 YYDKDF (reference sequence). The CDR3 here is CATSSQIAGVGYNEQFF. In nucleotides, the CDR3 is TGTGCCACCAGCAGCCAAATAGCGGGAGTCGGTTACAATGAGCAGTTCTTC. The variable domain in full, completed from reference TRBV15 and TRBJ2-1, reads DAMVIQNPRYQVTQFGKPVTLSCSQTLNHNVMYWYQQKSSQAPKLLFHYYDKDFNNEADTPDNFQSRRPNTSFCFLDIRSPGLGDTAMYLCATSSQIAGVGYNEQFFGPGTRLTVL.

This chain joins TRBV19 and TRBJ2-5; TRBD2 matches at 12 bases. The CDR3 extends over 15 amino acids. CDR1 and CDR2 (germline): LNHDA, SQIVND (reference sequence). J gave up 6 bases and V 8 bases, and 10 bases lay outside the gene matches. This CDR3 is CASGASGGAIQTQYF. The CDR3 DNA is TGTGCCAGTGGGGCTAGCGGGGGGGCTATCCAGACCCAGTACTTC.

This clone was counted a single time. V and J are TRBV7-2 and TRBJ2-5, with 7 bases lining up with TRBD1. The germline V gene encodes CDR1 SGHTA and CDR2 FQGNSA. With 4 bases clipped from V and 2 bases from J, the junction kept 10 bases outside the gene matches. The CDR3 spans 16 residues. The CDR3 reads CASSSGAPDRQETQYF. CDR3 coding DNA: TGTGCCAGCAGCTCAGGGGCCCCGGACAGGCAAGAGACCCAGTACTTC.

The chain recombines TRBV11-2 with TRBJ2-4; D gene unclear. This CDR3 contains 13 residues. V was trimmed by 5 bases and J by 6 bases, leaving 11 bases between them. CDR1 is SGHAT, CDR2 FQNNGV, per germline. CDR3 sequence (DNA): TGTGCCAGCAGCCCCGCTGGTGGAAACATTCAGTACTTC. This translates into CASSPAGGNIQYF.

The chain has TRBV6-5 and TRBJ2-1, with D uncertain. The CDR3 spans 15 residues. V was cut by 7 bases and J by 6 bases, with 19 bases left in between. Germline CDR1 MNHEY, CDR2 SVGAGI. CDR3 sequence: CASKSLGLAGNEQFF. Here the CDR3 DNA reads TGTGCCAGCAAATCGCTGGGCCTGGCCGGCAATGAGCAGTTCTTC.

Only one count was recorded for this clone. The chain employs TRBV19 and TRBJ1-5, with D possibly matching TRBD1 (5 bases). The CDR3 is 17 amino acids. V dropped 1 base and J dropped 0 bases, with 13 bases sitting between them. Germline V gene lookup returns CDR1 LNHDA and CDR2 SQIVND (reference sequence). The CDR3 sequence: CASSIAQTDYSNQPQHF. The CDR3 coding sequence is TGTGCCAGTAGTATAGCCCAGACAGATTATAGCAATCAGCCCCAGCATTTT.

This chain links TRBV19 with TRBJ1-2; D is undetermined. Trimming removed 1 base at V and 3 bases at J, with 6 bases between. Germline V lookup: CDR1 LNHDA, CDR2 SQIVND (reference sequence). There are 13 residues in the CDR3. CDR3 protein: CASSIGTDYGYTF. The CDR3 bases are TGTGCCAGTAGTATAGGGACGGACTATGGCTACACCTTC.

The chain has TRBV27 and TRBJ1-6, with a possible D match to TRBD1 (6 bases). This CDR3 is 14 amino acids long. CDR1 and CDR2 from the germline V gene are MNHEY and SMNVEV (reference sequence). Trimming removed 0 bases at V and 14 bases at J, with 14 bases between. The CDR3 DNA is TGTGCCAGCAGTTTATCCTCCCAGGGGTTAACCCTCCACTTT. Amino acid sequence: CASSLSSQGLTLHF.

This chain joins TRBV28 and TRBJ2-2, with TRBD1 matching over 11 bases. Germline CDR1 MDHEN, CDR2 SYDVKM. The CDR3 covers 15 residues. V trimming: 4 bases; J trimming: 7 bases; junction bases outside the gene matches: 5. The CDR3 region is CASSSGTGGGGELFF. The DNA of the CDR3 is TGTGCCAGCAGTTCCGGGACAGGGGGGGGCGGGGAGCTGTTTTTT.